The source of this T cell receptor beta chain is a study of T cell changes during pregnancy in multiple sclerosis. Some clones are missing from TCRdb's copy, which holds only in-frame ones; the method was immunoSEQ multiplex PCR. The repertoire has about 80,000 clones, about 95% of them found once; the top ten carry 2% to 3%. Trimming at V came to 2 bases and at J to 7 bases, leaving 9 bases not matched to a gene. The CDR3 extends over 16 amino acids. CDR1 and CDR2 from the germline V gene are SGHVS and FQNEAQ. The sequenced sample was peripheral blood, obtained in the third trimester of pregnancy. The receptor's source is a female donor with multiple sclerosis, enrolled in a pregnancy study. The J gene is TRBJ1-1, the V gene TRBV7-8; TRBD1 matches at 11 bases. The CDR3 is CASSLSDRGPQGEAFF. The CDR3 DNA follows: TGTGCCAGCAGCTTATCGGACAGGGGGCCTCAGGGTGAAGCTTTCTTT.